These 4 T cell receptor beta chains share one sample of origin, sequenced in a study of blood T cell repertoires in COVID-19. TCRdb's copy holds only in-frame clones and misses some; the assay was immunoSEQ multiplex PCR. The table records 20,000 to 25,000 clones, 90% of them present only once. The sample comprised peripheral blood. These receptors came from a man aged 70 or older with acute or convalescent COVID-19.

The V gene is TRBV28, the J gene TRBJ1-4; D is unclear. Germline assignment: CDR1 MDHEN and CDR2 SYDVKM. The CDR3 has 14 amino acids. The germline V and J ends were trimmed by 2 bases and 4 bases, with 8 bases remaining between them. CDR3 sequence (DNA): TGTGCCAGCAGTTTAACAGCGGGTAATGAAAAACTGTTTTTT. Protein sequence: CASSLTAGNEKLFF.

In DNA, the CDR3 is TGTGCCAGCAGCACCGCGCCCGGAGTTTTTGCTTACAATGAGCAGTTCTTC. Translation: CASSTAPGVFAYNEQFF. The chain couples TRBV7-9 to TRBJ2-1, with D uncertain. CDR1 and CDR2 from the germline V gene are SEHNR and FQNEAQ (reference sequence). Trimming stripped 5 bases from V and 4 bases from J, with 21 bases between. The length of the CDR3 is 17 residues.

The rearrangement links TRBV19 to TRBJ2-3; D might be TRBD2 (5 bases). With 3 bases removed from V and 5 bases from J, the gap between germline ends came to 15 bases. The length of the CDR3 is 15 residues. The germline V gene encodes CDR1 LNHDA and CDR2 SQIVND (reference sequence). The CDR3 DNA reads as TGTGCCAGTAGTATGGGAGCAGATATTGTAGATACGCAGTATTTT. It codes for CASSMGADIVDTQYF.

The V gene is TRBV9, the J gene TRBJ2-3, with 7 bases identical to TRBD1. Germline V lookup: CDR1 SGDLS, CDR2 YYNGEE. After removal of 3 bases from V and 2 bases from J, the junction contained 18 bases not matched to a gene. This CDR3 comprises 19 residues. The CDR3 bases are TGTGCCAGCAGCGAGAGCTTATTACAGGGGAAGGGTTACACAGATACGCAGTATTTT. The encoded protein is CASSESLLQGKGYTDTQYF.